This TCR beta chain is from a study of molecular identifiers for immune sequencing clone quantification. Study-level information: Naive CD8 cell RNA, from approximately 20,000 or 100,000 cells, was split five ways in replicates, with four sequenced.

Study-level points and caveats: For effector cells, clones above 20 RNA copies held over 98% of molecules; for naive cells, under 1%.

Trimming took off 5 bases at V and 4 bases at J, with 9 bases between the two ends. Germline V gives CDR1 SGHVS, CDR2 FQNEAQ. The CDR3 is 12 amino acids. There are many counts of this clonotype. Its antigen is still unknown. The bulk TCR libraries were made with methods described before and with listed TCR primers. TCRdb independently ran MiXCR on the PCR reads; one entry per CDR3 protein. The sample shows more than 60,000 distinct CDR3 sequences, less than 20% of them seen only once. Isolation of naive CD8 T cells was achieved by sorting on a CD8+CD4-CCR7+CD45RA+ phenotype. The genes are TRBV7-8 and TRBJ2-7, with D uncertain. Specimen: naive CD8+ T cells from blood, with Jurkat cell RNA spiked in. Subset specified: FACS-sorted CD8+CD4-CCR7+CD45RA+ naive T cells. This receptor was obtained from a human donor in good health. Some libraries in this study had Jurkat cell RNA spiked in. CDR3: CASSLGRYEQYF. As DNA, the CDR3 is TGTGCCAGCAGCCTAGGTCGGTACGAGCAGTACTTC. Supplemented by reference TRBV7-8 and TRBJ2-7, the full variable domain reads GAGVSQSPRYKVAKRGQDVALRCDPISGHVSLFWYQQALGQGPEFLTYFQNEAQLDKSGLPSDRFFAERPEGSVSTLKIQRTQQEDSAVYLCASSLGRYEQYFGPGTRLTVT.